This record covers a single T cell receptor (beta chain). This clonotype appeared a few times. No antigen is known for it. Base qualities are not provided; no much larger clone lies one nucleotide away. The data belong to a study of precursors of human CD4 cytotoxic T cells (dated by TCRdb to the late 2010s). Study-wide context: CD4+ memory subsets from approximately 15 donors in total were covered by the bulk TCR-seq analysis. Sequences for both the TCRalpha and TCRbeta chains came out of the TCR-seq analysis of about 15 donors (table S7). Here is what the overall study found, with its caveats: IL-7Rhigh and IL-7R- TEMRA subsets showed more restricted TCR repertoires, with lower diversity and more expanded clonotypes, than TCM and TEM subsets. According to the authors, an observational design in humans cannot definitively determine the direction of differentiation between precursor and effector cells. A bigger share of IL-7Rhigh TEMRA clonotypes consisted of expanded effector clonotypes than was the case for TEM or TCM clonotypes. Only about 95% of the 14 donors were included in some bulk TCR-seq comparisons, suggesting that not every subset was available for every donor.

TCRdb names Illumina MiSeq as the instrument used. In the paper's pipeline: The Shannon-Wiener index, computed in VDJtools, was used to measure repertoire diversity. TCRbeta clonotypes with a clonotype frequency of at least 3 were defined as expanded. The raw public data were reprocessed by TCRdb itself: fastp quality trimming at Q25, MiXCR clonotype calling, in-frame beta chains only. Each CDR3 protein gets just one entry, which takes the most common genes and DNA from the rows behind it. The V and J calls were determined by TCRdb, not by the authors. The sample table holds roughly 740 distinct CDR3 sequences, of which roughly a fifth were seen once. The ten largest clones take up about 14% of the sample. The CDR3, from cysteine to phenylalanine, totals 15 residues. CDR3 DNA only is kept here, 45 bases in frame from base 1. The germline V gene provides CDR1 MNHEY and CDR2 SVGAGI. At the junction V is shortened by 7 bases and J by 2 bases; bases outside the gene matches: 8.

To test whether a precursor-effector relationship exists among CD4 cytotoxic T cells, bulk UMI-based TCR sequencing was run on four sorted CD4+ memory subsets: TCM, TEM, IL-7Rhigh TEMRA, and IL-7R- TEMRA. Cells were obtained from peripheral blood mononuclear cells that had been isolated from human blood. The chain couples TRBV6-5 to TRBJ2-1, and TRBD1 aligns with 7 junction nucleotides. The receptor comes from a human donor in good health. Sequencing used memory CD4+ T cells from blood (PBMCs). The CDR3 protein sequence reads: CASKSTGAAYNEQFF. The nucleotide sequence is given as TGTGCCAGCAAGTCTACAGGGGCCGCCTACAATGAGCAGTTCTTC.